This TCR beta chain was observed in a study of T-cell memory formation after mild COVID-19. Study findings and constraints: Researchers found some responding clones in pre-infection memory, a sign that cross-reactive memory joined. Later expanders leaned toward CD4+, whereas clones contracting from day 15 to 85 were balanced CD4/CD8. Shrinking CD4+ clones were chiefly CM and EM; CD8+ ones were chiefly EMRA.

5'RACE with constant-segment primers built TCRalpha and TCRbeta cDNA libraries with UMIs. TCRdb recomputed calls from the 5' RACE reads with MiXCR, one row per CDR3 protein. The sample records roughly 190,000 distinct CDR3 sequences, around 27% being singletons. This CDR3 contains 13 residues. V lost 4 bases, J lost 4 bases, and 10 bases lay in between. CDR1 is MNHEY, CDR2 SMNVEV, per germline (reference sequence). Turning to this clonotype: What it binds is not known.

The clonotype was recovered from an adult woman who had mild COVID-19 (a few samples of this study predate the infection). Cell type and time point are not known. Sample: PBMCs or a T cell subset sorted from them (not recorded which). V and J are TRBV27 and TRBJ1-2, with D perhaps TRBD1 (6 bases). CDR3 amino acids: CASSSDRFYGYTF. CDR3 DNA: TGTGCCAGCAGTTCCGACAGGTTCTATGGCTACACCTTC.